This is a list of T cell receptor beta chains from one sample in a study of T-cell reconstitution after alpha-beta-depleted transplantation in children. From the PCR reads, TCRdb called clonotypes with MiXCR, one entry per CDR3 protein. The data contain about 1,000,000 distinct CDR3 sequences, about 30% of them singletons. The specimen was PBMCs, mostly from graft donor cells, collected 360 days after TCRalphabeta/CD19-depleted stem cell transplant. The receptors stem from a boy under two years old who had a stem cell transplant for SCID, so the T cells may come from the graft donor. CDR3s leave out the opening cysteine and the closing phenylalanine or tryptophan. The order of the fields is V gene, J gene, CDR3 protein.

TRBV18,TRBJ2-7,ASSDNRGRTYEQY
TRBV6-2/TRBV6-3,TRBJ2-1,ASSLAGISGGNEQF
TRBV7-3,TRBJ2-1,ASSLNPAGGPNEQF
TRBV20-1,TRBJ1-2,SARNRRGYT
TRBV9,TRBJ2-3,ASSVGRGGATDTQY
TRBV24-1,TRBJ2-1,ATSDFAGNEQF
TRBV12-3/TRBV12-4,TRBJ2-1,ASSLRLGDRNEQF
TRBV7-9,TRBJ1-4,ASSPPGLTNEKLF
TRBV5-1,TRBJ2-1,ASSPMGQSSYNEQF
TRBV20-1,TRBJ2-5,SHEGVQETQY
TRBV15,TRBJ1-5,ATSRTRDLNQPQH
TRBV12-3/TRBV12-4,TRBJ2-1,ASSLDFPSYNEQF
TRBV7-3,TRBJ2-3,ASSLQGVGTDTQY
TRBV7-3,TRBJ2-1,ASSAGGLNSYNEQF
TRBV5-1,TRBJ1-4,ASSRTWDGTNEKLF
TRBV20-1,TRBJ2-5,SARAHSAAGPKETQY
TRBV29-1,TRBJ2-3,SVERGLSTDTQY
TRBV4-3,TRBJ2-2,ASSPGQGGNTGELF
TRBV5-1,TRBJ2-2,ASSFGQDYTGELF
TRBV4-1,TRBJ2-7,ASSQVPHSYEQY
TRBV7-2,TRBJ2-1,ASSLSSGYEQF
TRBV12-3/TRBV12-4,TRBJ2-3,ASSTDTQY
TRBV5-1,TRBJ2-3,ASSYRGPTDTQY
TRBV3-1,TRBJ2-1,ASSPHDSGFYEQF
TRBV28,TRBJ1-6,ASLRGPAASPLH
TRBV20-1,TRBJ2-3,SARGQGAGDTQY
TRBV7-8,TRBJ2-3,ASSSPQGLTDTQY
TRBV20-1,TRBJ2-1,SARDSRLYEQF
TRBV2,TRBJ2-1,ASSVDRPGTYNEQF
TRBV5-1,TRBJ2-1,ASSSEGTSRQF
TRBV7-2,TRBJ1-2,ASSPLEVNYGYT
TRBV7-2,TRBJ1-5,ASSSTGYQPQH
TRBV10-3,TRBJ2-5,AISESLPPSGTQY
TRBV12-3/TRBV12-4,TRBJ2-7,ASRTTGPYEQY
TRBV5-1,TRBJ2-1,ASSLRQGSPYNEQF
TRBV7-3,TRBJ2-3,ASSLYTGFSADTQY
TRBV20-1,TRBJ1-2,SARGRLAKGYT
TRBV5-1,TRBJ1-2,ASSSRGANPVYGYT
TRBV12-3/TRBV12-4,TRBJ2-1,ASSLRGGIYNEQF
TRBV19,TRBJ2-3,ATGDRAADTQY
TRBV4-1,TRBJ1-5,ASSQVLDQPQH
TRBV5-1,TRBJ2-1,ASSFKRGGLEDEQF
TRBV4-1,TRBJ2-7,ASSQDLAGEEEQY
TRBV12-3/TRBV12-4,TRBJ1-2,ASSRGDQRVYGYT
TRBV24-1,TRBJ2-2,ATSGENTGELF
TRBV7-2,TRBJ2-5,ASSLFGASGAETQY
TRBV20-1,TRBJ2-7,SAPPGGRQNYEQY